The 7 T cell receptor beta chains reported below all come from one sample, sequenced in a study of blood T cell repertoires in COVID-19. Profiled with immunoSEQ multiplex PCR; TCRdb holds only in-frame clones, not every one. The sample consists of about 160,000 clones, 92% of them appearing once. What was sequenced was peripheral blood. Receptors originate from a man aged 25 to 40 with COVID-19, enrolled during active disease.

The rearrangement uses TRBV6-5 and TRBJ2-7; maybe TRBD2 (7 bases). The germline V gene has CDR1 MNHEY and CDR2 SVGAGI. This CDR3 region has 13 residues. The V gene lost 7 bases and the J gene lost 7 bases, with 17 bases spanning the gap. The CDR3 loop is CASTPRGAGEQYF. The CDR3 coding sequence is TGTGCCAGCACTCCACGGGGGGCGGGGGAGCAGTACTTC.

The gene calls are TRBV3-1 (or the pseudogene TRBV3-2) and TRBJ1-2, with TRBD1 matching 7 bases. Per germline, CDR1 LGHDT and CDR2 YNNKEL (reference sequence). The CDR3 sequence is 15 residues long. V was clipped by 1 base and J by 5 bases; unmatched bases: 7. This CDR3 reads CASSQGPARGYGYTF. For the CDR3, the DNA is TGTGCCAGCAGCCAAGGCCCCGCCAGGGGGTATGGCTACACCTTC.

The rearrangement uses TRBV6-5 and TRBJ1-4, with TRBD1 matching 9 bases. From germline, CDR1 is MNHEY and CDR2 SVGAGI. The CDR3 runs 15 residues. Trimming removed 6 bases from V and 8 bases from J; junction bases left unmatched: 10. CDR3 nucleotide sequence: TGTGCCAGCAGCGAGCGGGACAGGGCTTGGGAAAAACTGTTTTTT. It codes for CASSERDRAWEKLFF.

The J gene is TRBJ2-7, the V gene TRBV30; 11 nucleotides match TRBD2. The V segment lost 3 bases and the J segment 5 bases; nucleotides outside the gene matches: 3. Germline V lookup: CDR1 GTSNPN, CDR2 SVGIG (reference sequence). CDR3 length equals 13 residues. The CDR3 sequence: CAWRGLAENEQYF. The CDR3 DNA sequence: TGTGCCTGGAGGGGACTAGCGGAAAACGAGCAGTACTTC.

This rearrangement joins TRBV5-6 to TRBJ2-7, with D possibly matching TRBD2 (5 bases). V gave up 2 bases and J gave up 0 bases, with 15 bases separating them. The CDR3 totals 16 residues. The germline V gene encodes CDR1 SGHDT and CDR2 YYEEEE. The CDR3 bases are TGTGCCAGCAGCTTAGGACTCCTGTTCAACTCCTACGAGCAGTACTTC. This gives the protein CASSLGLLFNSYEQYF.

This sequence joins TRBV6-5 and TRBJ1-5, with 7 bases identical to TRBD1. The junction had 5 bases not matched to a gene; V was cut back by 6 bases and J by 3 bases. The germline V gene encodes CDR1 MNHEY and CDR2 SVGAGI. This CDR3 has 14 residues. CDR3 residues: CASRRDSLNQPQHF. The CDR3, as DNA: TGTGCCAGCAGACGGGACAGTCTCAATCAGCCCCAGCATTTT.

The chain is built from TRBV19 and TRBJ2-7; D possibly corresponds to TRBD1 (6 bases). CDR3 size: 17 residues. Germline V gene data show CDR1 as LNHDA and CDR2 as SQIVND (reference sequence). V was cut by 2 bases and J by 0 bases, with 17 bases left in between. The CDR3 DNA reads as TGTGCCAGTAGTATACTTAACAGGGTCCGAAGCTCCTACGAGCAGTACTTC. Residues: CASSILNRVRSSYEQYF.